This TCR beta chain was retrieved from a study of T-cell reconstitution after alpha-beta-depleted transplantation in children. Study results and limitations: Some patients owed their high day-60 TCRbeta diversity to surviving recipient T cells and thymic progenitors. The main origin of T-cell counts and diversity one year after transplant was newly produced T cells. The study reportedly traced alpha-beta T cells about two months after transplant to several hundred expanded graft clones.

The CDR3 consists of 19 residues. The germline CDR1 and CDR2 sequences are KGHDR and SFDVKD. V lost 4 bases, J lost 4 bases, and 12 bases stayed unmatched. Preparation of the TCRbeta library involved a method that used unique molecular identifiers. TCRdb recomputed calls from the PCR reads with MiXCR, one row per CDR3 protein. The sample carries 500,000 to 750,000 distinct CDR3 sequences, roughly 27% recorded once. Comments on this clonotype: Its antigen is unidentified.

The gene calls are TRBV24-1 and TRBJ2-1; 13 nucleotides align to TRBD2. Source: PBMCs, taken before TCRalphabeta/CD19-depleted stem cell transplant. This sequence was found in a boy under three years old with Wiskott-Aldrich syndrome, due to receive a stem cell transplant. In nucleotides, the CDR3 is TGTGCCACCAGTGACCCACTAGCGGGAGGGCCCTCCGGGTACAATGAGCAGTTCTTC. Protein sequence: CATSDPLAGGPSGYNEQFF.